The rows below give T cell receptor beta chains drawn from one sample of a study of regulatory T cells in long-lasting Graves disease. TCRdb ran MiXCR on the multiplex PCR reads and lists one entry per CDR3 protein. This sample has 350,000 to 500,000 distinct CDR3 sequences, with 21% found just once. The sequenced sample was peripheral blood mononuclear cells (PBMCs), obtained when the disease was refractory, from a patient treated with antithyroid drugs. Source of these receptors: a female donor with Graves disease. Each CDR3 is given with its conserved first and last residue. The D gene is left open where the match is weak. The listing skips clone size in some rows; elsewhere it reads once, few, many or a size class.

>TRBV6-2/TRBV6-3|15|few|TRBJ2-7|.
TGTGCCAGCAGTGAAGTGCTGACTTTGATCTACGAGCAGTACTTC
CASSEVLTLIYEQYF
>TRBV27|15|.|TRBJ2-1|.
TGTGCCAGCAGTTTTGTTCAGGGATCCTACAATGAGCAGTTCTTC
CASSFVQGSYNEQFF
>TRBV12-3/TRBV12-4|16|few|TRBJ2-4|.
TGTGCCAGCAGAATGGGAGACAATCTAGCCAAAAACATTCAGTACTTC
CASRMGDNLAKNIQYF
>TRBV27|18|many|TRBJ2-7|.
TGTGCCAGCAGTTTGGAGGGGGACCTCACGACGATCACCTACGAGCAGTACTTC
CASSLEGDLTTITYEQYF
>TRBV11-2|15|few|TRBJ1-1|.
TGTGCCAGCAGCTTAGGCCGCGGGGGGTTCACTGAAGCTTTCTTT
CASSLGRGGFTEAFF
>TRBV6-5|18|.|TRBJ2-6|.
TGTGCCAGCAGTTACACGCTGGTGGGGGCCTCTGGGGCCAACGTCCTGACTTTC
CASSYTLVGASGANVLTF
>TRBV11-2|17|many|TRBJ1-1|.
TGTGCCAGCAGCTTAGTGTTCAATGGGGGTAGGAACACTGAAGCTTTCTTT
CASSLVFNGGRNTEAFF
>TRBV28|12|.|TRBJ1-3|.
TGTGCCAGCAGTTTTCCCGGAAACACCATATATTTT
CASSFPGNTIYF
>TRBV6-5|17|many|TRBJ2-2|TRBD1
TGTGCCAGCAGTTGGGACGGACAGGGGGCATCGGCCGGGGAGCTGTTTTTT
CASSWDGQGASAGELFF
>TRBV12-3/TRBV12-4|14|many|TRBJ1-6|.
TGTGCCAGCAGACCAGACAGGAATAATTCACCCCTCCACTTT
CASRPDRNNSPLHF
>TRBV3-1|15|.|TRBJ2-1|TRBD2
TGTGCCAGCAGCCAAATCGGACTAGCGGGAGGATTGCCGTTCTTC
CASSQIGLAGGLPFF
>TRBV7-9|15|few|TRBJ1-4|.
TGTGCCAGCAGTCAGGGAACGTCGGGGGGTGAAAAACTGTTTTTT
CASSQGTSGGEKLFF
>TRBV3-1|15|.|TRBJ1-6|.
TGTGCCAGCAGCCAAGAGCCAGCCAATAATTCACCCCTCCACTTT
CASSQEPANNSPLHF
>TRBV27|15|many|TRBJ2-6|TRBD1
TGTGCCAGCAGCGACAGGGGCTCTGGGGCCAACGTCCTGACTTTC
CASSDRGSGANVLTF
>TRBV18|16|.|TRBJ2-2|TRBD1
TGTGCCAGCTCACCCGTCCGACAGGGGGACACCGGGGAGCTGTTTTTT
CASSPVRQGDTGELFF
>TRBV6-4|14|once|TRBJ2-2|TRBD1
TGTGCCAGCAGTGAGCAGGGGGACACCGGGGAGCTGTTTTTT
CASSEQGDTGELFF
>TRBV6-1|15|many|TRBJ2-7|TRBD2
TGTGCCAGCAGTCCCATGCTAGCGGGGACCTACGAGCAGTACTTC
CASSPMLAGTYEQYF
>TRBV24-1|13|.|TRBJ2-6|.
TGTGCCACCAGTGATGGTGGGGCCAACGTCCTGACTTTC
CATSDGGANVLTF
>TRBV12-3/TRBV12-4|16|few|TRBJ2-5|TRBD2
TGTGCCAGCAGTTTTTGGATAGCGGGACTTCGAGAGACCCAGTACTTC
CASSFWIAGLRETQYF
>TRBV30|15|few|TRBJ2-1|.
TGTGCCTGGAGTGTACGGGGGGCGCGGGAAAATGAGCAGTTCTTC
CAWSVRGARENEQFF
>TRBV15|14|few|TRBJ2-5|TRBD2
TGTGCCACCAGCATCCGGACTAGTCCGGAGACCCAGTACTTC
CATSIRTSPETQYF
>TRBV6-5|15|many|TRBJ2-7|TRBD2
TGTGCCAGCAGTTACTCGAGCGGGAGGTCGGGCGAGCAGTACTTC
CASSYSSGRSGEQYF
>TRBV28|13|many|TRBJ2-7|TRBD2
TGTGCCATCCGTTGGAGCGGGAGTGACGAGCAGTACTTC
CAIRWSGSDEQYF
>TRBV28|15|many|TRBJ2-3|TRBD1
TGTGCCAGCAGTTTAGAGGGGGCAAACACAGATACGCAGTATTTT
CASSLEGANTDTQYF
>TRBV6-2/TRBV6-3|12|.|TRBJ2-7|TRBD1
TGTGCCAGCAGTCAAACAGGGGTACTGGAGTACTTC
CASSQTGVLEYF
>TRBV6-1|14|many|TRBJ2-5|.
TGTGCCAGCAGTGAAGCGGAACTTGGTTGGACCCAGTACTTC
CASSEAELGWTQYF
>TRBV7-2|12|.|TRBJ1-4|.
TGTGCCAGCGGGGCCGACAATGAAAAACTGTTTTTT
CASGADNEKLFF
>TRBV7-6|13|many|TRBJ2-5|.
TGTGCCAGCAGCTTACCCCCACAAGAGACCCAGTACTTC
CASSLPPQETQYF
>TRBV28|16|many|TRBJ2-4|.
TGTGCCAGCAGTGCCTCGACTGGGCTAGCCAAAAACATTCAGTACTTC
CASSASTGLAKNIQYF
>TRBV6-5|17|.|TRBJ2-3|TRBD1
TGTGCCAGCAGTTACTCGAGCGCCAGGGGGCTGGAAGATACGCAGTATTTT
CASSYSSARGLEDTQYF
>TRBV15|16|.|TRBJ2-7|TRBD1
TGTGCCACCAGCAGAGAGAGACAGGGGTCTTCCTACGAGCAGTACTTC
CATSRERQGSSYEQYF
>TRBV6-2/TRBV6-3|14|many|TRBJ2-5|TRBD2
TGTGCCAGCATCAACGGGCTAGCGGAAGAGACCCAGTACTTC
CASINGLAEETQYF
>TRBV20-1|11|many|TRBJ1-1|.
TGCAGTGCACTCAACAGCCGTGAAGCTTTCTTT
CSALNSREAFF
>TRBV12-3/TRBV12-4|14|few|TRBJ1-3|.
TGTGCCAGCAGTCACGGACAGTCTGGAAACACCATATATTTT
CASSHGQSGNTIYF
>TRBV30|11|few|TRBJ2-5|.
TGTGCCTACAACACCCAAGAGACCCAGTACTTC
CAYNTQETQYF
>TRBV7-6|16|many|TRBJ2-5|TRBD1
TGTGCCAGCAGCCCACTTCCCGGGACAGAGAGGGAGACCCAGTACTTC
CASSPLPGTERETQYF
>TRBV20-1|15|.|TRBJ2-2|.
TGCAGTGCTAGAGCGGGAGTGGGGAACACCGGGGAGCTGTTTTTT
CSARAGVGNTGELFF
>TRBV29-1|13|few|TRBJ1-5|.
TGCAGCGTTGCTAGGGATAGCAATCAGCCCCAGCATTTT
CSVARDSNQPQHF
>TRBV30|13|few|TRBJ2-7|TRBD2
TGTGCCTCCACAGCCTGGGGGGGTCCCGAGCAGTACTTC
CASTAWGGPEQYF
>TRBV7-9|14|.|TRBJ2-7|.
TGTGCCAGCAGCCCGGACAGTAATACCTACGAGCAGTACTTC
CASSPDSNTYEQYF
>TRBV27|13|.|TRBJ1-4|.
TGTGCCAGCAGTTTAACCCAGGGTGAAAAACTGTTTTTT
CASSLTQGEKLFF
>TRBV14|13|.|TRBJ1-4|.
TGTGCCAGCAGCGTCAGGGTTGGTGAAAAACTGTTTTTT
CASSVRVGEKLFF
>TRBV19|14|once|TRBJ2-7|TRBD1
TGTGCCAGTAGTTTGACAGGGATCTCCTACGAGCAGTACTTC
CASSLTGISYEQYF
>TRBV20-1|14|.|TRBJ2-7|TRBD2
TGCAGTGCTAGAGGGACTAGCGGAAGGTACGGGCAGTACTTC
CSARGTSGRYGQYF